These T cell receptor beta chains were read from a single sample in a study of blood T cell repertoires in COVID-19. Libraries were prepared by immunoSEQ multiplex PCR; TCRdb keeps only in-frame clonotypes and omits some of them. The sample carries about 290,000 clones, about 90% recorded once. The sequencing sample was made of peripheral blood. Receptor source: a young woman with COVID-19, enrolled during active disease. Each CDR3 is given with its conserved first and last residue. D genes are given only for firm matches. The size of a clone is reported for some rows only, either as once, few or many, or as a class for expanded clones.

d_call,clone_size,j_call,cdr3_length,v_call,cdr3_nt,cdr3_aa
TRBD1,-,TRBJ1-6,15,TRBV5-4,TGTGCCAGCAGCGAAGGTAGGGGACAGCGGCAACCCCTCCACTTT,CASSEGRGQRQPLHF
TRBD1,-,TRBJ1-2,13,TRBV6-5,TGTGCCAGCAGGATGGGACAGGGGCCTGGCTACACCTTC,CASRMGQGPGYTF
TRBD2,-,TRBJ2-7,14,TRBV11-2,TGTGCCAGCAGCTGGACTAGCGGCGCCTACGAGCAGTACTTC,CASSWTSGAYEQYF
-,-,TRBJ1-1,14,TRBV3-1/TRBV3-2,TGTGCCAGCAGCCAAGATCAAGCGAACACTGAAGCTTTCTTT,CASSQDQANTEAFF
TRBD1,-,TRBJ2-7,16,TRBV7-9,TGTGCCAGCGAGCAGGGACAGGGGGCGTTTTTAAACGAGCAGTACTTC,CASEQGQGAFLNEQYF
TRBD2,-,TRBJ2-3,13,TRBV30,TGTGCCTGGACTAGCGGGGGGAGTGATACGCAGTATTTT,CAWTSGGSDTQYF
TRBD2,once,TRBJ2-3,15,TRBV5-8,TGTGCCAGCAGTCCACTAGCGGGGGGCACAGATACGCAGTATTTT,CASSPLAGGTDTQYF
TRBD2,-,TRBJ2-6,18,TRBV2,TGTGCCAGCGAGGGGTTAGGGCTAGCGGTGTCTGGGGCCAACGTCCTGACTTTC,CASEGLGLAVSGANVLTF
-,-,TRBJ1-2,15,TRBV28,TGTGCCAGCAGTTTTCTGAGCAGGGAGGTGTATGGCTACACCTTC,CASSFLSREVYGYTF
TRBD1,-,TRBJ1-2,12,TRBV30,TGTGCCTGGGGCGCCGGGACAGAGTCTTACACCTTC,CAWGAGTESYTF
-,-,TRBJ1-3,18,TRBV4-1,TGCGCCAGCAGCCAAGGGAGGAGTTACGGGCGCTCTGGAAACACCATATATTTT,CASSQGRSYGRSGNTIYF
-,-,TRBJ1-1,17,TRBV5-4,TGTGCCAGCAGCTTGTGGGGGGGCGCGGACCCCGACACTGAAGCTTTCTTT,CASSLWGGADPDTEAFF
-,-,TRBJ1-1,15,TRBV5-1,TGCGCCAGCAGCTTGGGCAGGGGATTTGGCACTGAAGCTTTCTTT,CASSLGRGFGTEAFF
TRBD1,-,TRBJ2-2,16,TRBV5-1,TGCGCCAGCAGCTTGGCCAGGGGACAGTTTCCCGGGGAGCTGTTTTTT,CASSLARGQFPGELFF
-,-,TRBJ1-2,14,TRBV5-1,TGCGCCAGCAGCTTGGGACAGGCCATTTATGGCTACACCTTC,CASSLGQAIYGYTF
-,-,TRBJ1-3,16,TRBV5-1,TGCGCCAGCAGCTTCGCAGGAGGTCTCTCTGGAAACACCATATATTTT,CASSFAGGLSGNTIYF
-,-,TRBJ1-2,14,TRBV2,TGTGCCAGCATTGGACTGCGGTCGAACTATGGCTACACCTTC,CASIGLRSNYGYTF
TRBD1,-,TRBJ2-1,17,TRBV11-3,TGTGCCAGCAGCTTAGCTGTGGGACAGGGGACTGACAATGAGCAGTTCTTC,CASSLAVGQGTDNEQFF
-,-,TRBJ2-7,17,TRBV27,TGTGCCAGCAGTTTATCCGACCCACAGGGACCCAACTACGAGCAGTACTTC,CASSLSDPQGPNYEQYF
TRBD1,-,TRBJ2-7,15,TRBV28,TGTGCCAGCAGGGGACAGGGGGCCACCTCCTACGAGCAGTACTTC,CASRGQGATSYEQYF
-,-,TRBJ1-1,13,TRBV3-1/TRBV3-2,TGTGCCAGCAGCCAGGGGGGAAGGTCTGAAGCTTTCTTT,CASSQGGRSEAFF
TRBD1,-,TRBJ1-3,18,TRBV28,TGTGCCAGCAGTTTATTGGGGACAGGGTCGTTCTCTGGAAACACCATATATTTT,CASSLLGTGSFSGNTIYF
-,-,TRBJ1-2,15,TRBV14,TGTGCCAGCAGCCAAGCCCCGACAGGCAGGGTTGGCTACACCTTC,CASSQAPTGRVGYTF